One T cell receptor (beta chain) is described in this entry. What it recognizes is unknown. Looked up from germline, CDR1 is SGHTA and CDR2 is FQGNSA. The V end lost 5 bases, the J end lost 7 bases, and 11 bases lay between the germline ends. The length of the CDR3 is 12 residues. This table comes from immunoSEQ multiplex PCR, and its TCRdb copy is limited to in-frame clones, with some not included. The repertoire includes some 56,000 clones, 70% to 85% of them detected once, and roughly 5.6% sits in the top ten. This sample was taken from a study of a mutant IDH1 vaccine in newly diagnosed glioma. About the study: With temozolomide cycles, or 4-6 weeks after radiotherapy alone, vaccination was started. Those enrolled had earlier been treated with radiotherapy, temozolomide, or both, mostly both. Study conclusions and caveats: Patients mounted vaccine-induced immune responses in about 93% of cases.

Specified time point: week 47, end of study. A 20-mer mutant IDH1 peptide at 300 ug was injected subcutaneously with topical imiquimod. The astrocytomas were IDH1-mutant, ATRX-negative, and WHO grade 3 or 4. This receptor was taken from a man aged 45-65 years with glioma. The sample consisted of PBMCs, taken from a glioma patient whose treatment included an IDH1 peptide vaccine. The chain recombines TRBV7-2 with TRBJ1-2, with D unresolved. The DNA of the CDR3 is TGTGCCAGCAGCCCCGGCGAGGGTGGCTACACCTTC. Its protein product is CASSPGEGGYTF.